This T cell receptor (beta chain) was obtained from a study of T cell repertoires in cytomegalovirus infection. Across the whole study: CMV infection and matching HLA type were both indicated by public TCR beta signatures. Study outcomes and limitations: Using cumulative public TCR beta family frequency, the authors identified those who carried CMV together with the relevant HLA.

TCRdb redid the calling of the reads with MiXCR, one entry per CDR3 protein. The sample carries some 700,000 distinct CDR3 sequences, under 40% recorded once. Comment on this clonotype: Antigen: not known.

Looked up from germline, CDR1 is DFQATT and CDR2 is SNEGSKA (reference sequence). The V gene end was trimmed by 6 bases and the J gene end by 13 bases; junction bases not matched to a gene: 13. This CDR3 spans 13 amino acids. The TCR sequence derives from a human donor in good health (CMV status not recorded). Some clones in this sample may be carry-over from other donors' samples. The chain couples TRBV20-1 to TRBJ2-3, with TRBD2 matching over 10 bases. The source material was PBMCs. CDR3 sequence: CSALYRTSGGEYF. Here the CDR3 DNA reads TGCAGTGCGTTATATAGGACTAGCGGTGGAGAGTATTTT.